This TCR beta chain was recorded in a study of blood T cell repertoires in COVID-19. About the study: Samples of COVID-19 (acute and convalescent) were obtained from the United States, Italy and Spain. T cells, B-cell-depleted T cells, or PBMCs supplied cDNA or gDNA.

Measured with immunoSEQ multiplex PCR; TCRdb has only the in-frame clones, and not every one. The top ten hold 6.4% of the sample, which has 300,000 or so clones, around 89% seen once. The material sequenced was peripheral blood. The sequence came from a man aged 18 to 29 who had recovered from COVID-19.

Written as DNA, the CDR3 is TGCGCCAGCAGCCCTAACCCTAGCGTCTTGGCGGGGAATGAGCAGTTCTTC. Protein sequence: CASSPNPSVLAGNEQFF. The chain uses TRBV5-1 and TRBJ2-1; TRBD2 might be the D (6 bases). The V end lost 4 bases, the J end lost 7 bases, and 24 bases lay between the germline ends. CDR3 size: 17 residues. CDR1 is SGHRS, CDR2 YFSETQ, per germline.